The next 21 T cell receptor beta chains were all read from a single sample in a study of cytomegalovirus exposure and HLA in healthy donors. A multiplex PCR was run with 60 Vbeta primers and 13 Jbeta primers. Only in-frame clones appear in the TCRdb table, and some are missing; sequencing was by immunoSEQ multiplex PCR. The sample includes about 82,000 clones, approximately 69% seen only once; the top ten take around 22%. The material sequenced was PBMCs. The source is a man younger than 40 in good health and CMV-seropositive.

This chain connects TRBV7-3 to TRBJ2-1, with 9 bases fitting TRBD1. CDR1 SGHTA and CDR2 FQGTGA come from the germline V gene. CDR3 size: 17 residues. J was trimmed by 8 bases and V by 0 bases; bases with no gene match: 11. CDR3 loop: CASSLTNPGQGGDEQFF. CDR3 bases: TGTGCCAGCAGCTTAACGAATCCGGGACAGGGAGGCGATGAGCAGTTCTTC.

This chain joins TRBV7-9 and TRBJ2-7; unclear D gene. The CDR3 contains 17 residues. V lost 1 base and J lost 3, with 19 bases in between. Germline CDR1 reads SEHNR; CDR2 reads FQNEAQ (reference sequence). CDR3 amino acids: CASSLEPSPSDFYEQYF. CDR3 bases: TGTGCCAGCAGCTTAGAGCCCAGTCCCTCAGACTTCTACGAGCAGTACTTC.

As DNA, the CDR3 is TGTGCCTGGACAACAGGGGTTAACTATGGCTACACCTTC. It is translated as CAWTTGVNYGYTF. The V and J genes are TRBV30 and TRBJ1-2, with 7 bases matching TRBD1. The CDR3 runs 13 residues. Germline CDR1 is GTSNPN and CDR2 is SVGIG (reference sequence). V gave up 4 bases and J gave up 1 base; unmatched junction bases: 3.

This clone was seen only a few times. The chain has TRBV18 and TRBJ1-1; D not certain. V was clipped by 1 base and J by 0 bases, with 9 bases between them. Germline V gene lookup returns CDR1 KGHSH and CDR2 LQKENI. The CDR3 runs to 15 residues. The CDR3 DNA sequence: TGTGCCAGCTCACCACACGGAGACTTGAACACTGAAGCTTTCTTT. As protein: CASSPHGDLNTEAFF.

In its sample, this clone was seen once. One end of the junction is discordant with germline, which a read error may explain. The chain recombines TRBV5-6 with TRBJ1-2; TRBD1 aligns across 7 bases. Germline values: CDR1 SGHDT, CDR2 YYEEEE. The CDR3 spans 13 residues. The CDR3 DNA is TGTGCCAGCAGTCGGACAGGATTAGATGGCTACCCCTTC. The encoded protein is CASSRTGLDGYPF. The complete variable domain, with remaining parts taken from reference TRBV5-6 and TRBJ1-2, reads DAGVTQSPTHLIKTRGQQVTLRCSPKSGHDTVSWYQQALGQGPQFIFQYYEEEERQRGNFPDRFSGHQFPNYSSELNVNALLLGDSALYLCASSRTGLDGYPFGSGTRLTVV.

This rearrangement joins TRBV7-2 to TRBJ1-5, with 8 bases matching TRBD1. Per germline, CDR1 SGHTA and CDR2 FQGNSA. The CDR3 covers 14 residues. V shed 5 bases, J shed 5 bases, and the junction held 5 bases outside the gene matches. CDR3 nucleotides: TGTGCCAGCAGCCGGGACAGGACTTATCAGCCCCAGCATTTT. The encoded protein is CASSRDRTYQPQHF.

The sample holds one count of this clone. The rearrangement joins TRBV19 to TRBJ2-5; maybe TRBD2 (6 bases). V was trimmed by 4 bases and J by 0 bases, leaving 15 bases between them. The length of the CDR3 is 16 residues. Germline CDR1 is LNHDA and CDR2 is SQIVND (reference sequence). The CDR3, as DNA: TGTGCCAGTAGTAAACCGGGACTGGGGAACCAAGAGACCCAGTACTTC. Protein: CASSKPGLGNQETQYF.

For the CDR3, the DNA is TGTGCCAGCAGCCTCAGGGGGAGCACAGATACGCAGTATTTT. Translation: CASSLRGSTDTQYF. This chain links TRBV7-9 with TRBJ2-3; the match to TRBD1 covers 7 bases. Germline CDR1 reads SEHNR; CDR2 reads FQNEAQ (reference sequence). V trimming: 5 bases; J trimming: 0 bases; junction bases outside the gene matches: 2. CDR3 length: 14 residues.

The chain couples TRBV7-8 to TRBJ1-5; TRBD1 agrees at 7 bases. Unmatched junction bases numbered 6, after V lost 5 bases and J lost 5 bases. The CDR3 totals 14 residues. Germline assignment: CDR1 SGHVS and CDR2 FQNEAQ. Here the CDR3 reads CASSHDRDDQPQHF. The CDR3 DNA follows: TGTGCCAGCAGCCATGACAGGGACGATCAGCCCCAGCATTTT.

The chain is built from TRBV5-8 and TRBJ1-2; weak D call: TRBD1 (5 bases). Per the germline V gene, CDR1 is SGHTS and CDR2 is YDEGEE. Trimming removed 4 bases from V and 0 bases from J, with 16 bases in between. There are 16 residues in the CDR3. The CDR3 DNA is TGTGCCAGCAGCCCCAAAGGCACAGGTTCTAACTATGGCTACACCTTC. Amino acids: CASSPKGTGSNYGYTF.

The chain employs TRBV5-1 and TRBJ2-2; D may be TRBD2 (5 bases). V lost 5 bases, J lost 0 bases, and 11 bases lay in between. Germline loops: CDR1 SGHRS, CDR2 YFSETQ. This CDR3 contains 15 residues. Written as DNA, the CDR3 is TGCGCCAGCAGGTCGGGAACCCCGAACACCGGGGAGCTGTTTTTT. Protein: CASRSGTPNTGELFF.

The genes are TRBV5-6 and TRBJ1-1; D gene uncertain. Germline values: CDR1 SGHDT, CDR2 YYEEEE. The CDR3 has 13 amino acids. Trimming removed 8 bases at V and 5 bases at J, with 16 bases between. The DNA for the CDR3 is TGTGCCAGTTCCTGGGAGGACGGGACTGAAGCTTTCTTT. This translates into CASSWEDGTEAFF.

The rearrangement uses TRBV29-1 and TRBJ2-7, with 8 positions matching TRBD2. Germline V gives CDR1 SQVTM, CDR2 ANQGSEA. V trimming: 5 bases; J trimming: 2 bases; junction bases outside the gene matches: 11. The CDR3 loop spans 15 amino acids. CDR3 region: CSVKPVRGRTYEQYF. In DNA form, the CDR3 reads TGCAGCGTTAAACCCGTTCGCGGGAGGACCTACGAGCAGTACTTC.

This chain connects TRBV7-9 to TRBJ1-4; tentatively, D is TRBD1 (6 bases). Germline-derived CDR1 and CDR2 are SEHNR and FQNEAQ (reference sequence). Trimming stripped 4 bases from V and 1 base from J, with 10 bases between. The CDR3 spans 15 residues. The CDR3 loop is CASSSVGGTNEKLFF. CDR3 nucleotides: TGTGCCAGCAGCTCGGTAGGGGGAACTAATGAAAAACTGTTTTTT.

This clone was picked up a small number of times. V is TRBV21-1 and J is TRBJ2-3; TRBD1, as called in the table, went unchecked against the DNA. TRBV21-1 is shown as a pseudogene. There are 15 residues in the CDR3. CDR3 nucleotide sequence: TGTGCCAGCAGCAAGGACAGGGGGCCCACAGATACGCAGTATTTT. Translating it yields CASSKDRGPTDTQYF.

Only a few counts were recorded for this clone. V gene TRBV15 combines with J gene TRBJ1-2; D unresolved. The CDR3 extends over 15 amino acids. Trimming took 2 bases from V and 1 from J, leaving 11 bases between them. Germline CDR1 LNHNV, CDR2 YYDKDF (reference sequence). This CDR3 reads CATSRQRYYNYGYTF. CDR3 nucleotide sequence: TGTGCCACCAGCAGACAGCGGTACTATAACTATGGCTACACCTTC.

The chain joins TRBV4-1 to TRBJ1-3; D might be TRBD1 (6 bases). The CDR3 covers 14 residues. The germline V and J ends were trimmed by 3 bases and 4 bases, with 10 bases remaining between them. Germline V gives CDR1 MGHRA, CDR2 YSYEKL. The DNA of the CDR3 is TGCGCCAGCAGCCAGAGACAGGTGGGAAACACCATATATTTT. It translates to CASSQRQVGNTIYF.

The chain has TRBV5-1 and TRBJ1-3, with D possibly TRBD1 on 5 matching bases. V lost 3 bases and J 0 bases, leaving 10 bases between the germline ends. Looked up from germline, CDR1 is SGHRS and CDR2 is YFSETQ. The CDR3 extends over 15 amino acids. The CDR3 is CASSYGQISGNTIYF. The CDR3 coding sequence is TGCGCCAGCAGCTATGGACAAATCTCTGGAAACACCATATATTTT.

V usage is TRBV7-9 and J usage is TRBJ1-1, with a tentative D call TRBD1 (5 bases). Germline CDR1 SEHNR, CDR2 FQNEAQ (reference sequence). This CDR3 spans 14 amino acids. V dropped 3 bases and J dropped 1 base, with 9 bases sitting between them. The CDR3 loop reads CASSLGGTNTEAFF. CDR3 coding DNA: TGTGCCAGCAGCTTGGGAGGGACGAACACTGAAGCTTTCTTT.

The gene calls are TRBV19 and TRBJ1-5; D gene ambiguous. With 4 bases removed from V and 1 base from J, the gap between germline ends came to 17 bases. Germline V lookup: CDR1 LNHDA, CDR2 SQIVND (reference sequence). This CDR3 is 17 amino acids long. The CDR3 DNA reads as TGTGCCAGTAGTACATCCCGGGGAGGGAACAGCAATCAGCCCCAGCATTTT. It is translated as CASSTSRGGNSNQPQHF.

The V gene is TRBV28, the J gene TRBJ2-7; D is perhaps TRBD2 (5 bases). Germline V gives CDR1 MDHEN, CDR2 SYDVKM. The CDR3 length is 15 residues. V lost 6 bases and J lost 2, with 17 bases in between. CDR3 amino acids: CASSRPRAWTYEQYF. The CDR3 DNA reads TGTGCCAGCAGCCGCCCGAGGGCGTGGACCTACGAGCAGTACTTC.